This TCR beta chain is drawn from a study of cytomegalovirus exposure and HLA in healthy donors. In the study overall: Out of 170 million or so T cells, an earlier analysis found around 110 million unique TCR beta sequences in total.

Vbeta (60) and Jbeta (13) primers were used in the PCR. Assay used: immunoSEQ multiplex PCR; TCRdb lists only in-frame clones, some missing. The repertoire shows 100,000 to 150,000 clones; the top ten hold approximately 1.6%. V lost 3 bases, J lost 2 bases, and 4 bases stayed unmatched. The CDR3 length is 15 residues. Germline values: CDR1 MNHEY, CDR2 SMNVEV (reference sequence). The receptor's source is a woman aged 40 to 50 in good health and CMV-seropositive. The sample comprised PBMCs. The chain uses TRBV27 and TRBJ2-3, with 8 bases identical to TRBD2. Here the CDR3 reads CASSFTSGNTDTQYF. CDR3 bases: TGTGCCAGCAGTTTTACTAGCGGAAACACAGATACGCAGTATTTT.